Shown below are 19 T cell receptor beta chains from a single sample sequenced in a study of OX40 agonist ivuxolimab in advanced cancers. TCRdb's copy holds only in-frame clones and misses some; the assay was immunoSEQ multiplex PCR. The data show almost 50,000 clones, roughly 80% seen once. The sequenced sample was CD4+ or CD8+ T cells sorted from blood, obtained in a trial of the OX40 agonist ivuxolimab. The receptors derive from an adult with an advanced solid tumor such as melanoma, head and neck, liver or kidney cancer.

The CDR3: CASREGGAVQETQYF. The CDR3 DNA reads TGTGCCAGTAGGGAGGGGGGGGCAGTTCAAGAGACCCAGTACTTC. The chain carries TRBV19 and TRBJ2-5, with D possibly TRBD2 on 7 matching bases. Per the germline V gene, CDR1 is LNHDA and CDR2 is SQIVND (reference sequence). The germline V and J ends were trimmed by 6 bases and 2 bases, with 16 bases remaining between them. The CDR3 has 15 amino acids.

The rearrangement links TRBV10-3 to TRBJ2-7; possibly TRBD1 or TRBD2 for D (6 bases each). CDR3 length equals 14 residues. Looked up from germline, CDR1 is ENHRY and CDR2 is SYGVKD. With 5 bases removed from V and 1 base from J, the gap between germline ends came to 12 bases. CDR3 sequence: CAISTGTSSYEQYF. The CDR3 DNA sequence: TGTGCCATCAGTACAGGGACTTCGTCCTACGAGCAGTACTTC.

The chain recombines TRBV11-1 with TRBJ1-2; 9 bases agree with TRBD1. The CDR3 contains 16 residues. Germline V gene lookup returns CDR1 SGHAT and CDR2 FQDESV (reference sequence). With V trimmed by 5 bases and J by 2 bases, 9 bases remained unmatched. For the CDR3, the DNA is TGTGCCAGCAGCATGACAACTACAGGGGGCAACTATGGCTACACCTTC. Amino acid sequence: CASSMTTTGGNYGYTF.

The chain employs TRBV5-1 and TRBJ2-3; no clear D gene. The CDR3 runs to 12 residues. CDR1 is SGHRS, CDR2 YFSETQ, per germline. V was shortened by 2 bases and J by 4 bases, with 5 bases between the two germline ends. The CDR3 region is CASSLVADTQYF. CDR3 nucleotides: TGCGCCAGCAGCTTAGTCGCAGATACGCAGTATTTT. The whole variable domain, filled in from reference TRBV5-1 and TRBJ2-3, reads KAGVTQTPRYLIKTRGQQVTLSCSPISGHRSVSWYQQTPGQGLQFLFEYFSETQRNKGNFPGRFSGRQFSNSRSEMNVSTLELGDSALYLCASSLVADTQYFGPGTRLTVL.

The chain recombines TRBV9 with TRBJ2-7, with 9 bases aligning to TRBD2. The CDR3 consists of 15 residues. Germline V gene data show CDR1 as SGDLS and CDR2 as YYNGEE. V was clipped by 1 base and J by 9 bases; unmatched bases: 11. The CDR3 DNA is TGTGCCAGCAGCGTAACCGGGACTAGCAATCAAGGGCAGTACTTC. Translation: CASSVTGTSNQGQYF.

V gene TRBV4-2 combines with J gene TRBJ2-7; D may correspond to TRBD1 or TRBD2 (5 bases each). The V end was cut by 4 bases, the J end by 0 bases, with 13 bases between. Germline V gives CDR1 LGHNA, CDR2 YNFKEQ. This CDR3 has 15 residues. CDR3 nucleotides: TGTGCCAGCAGCCTTCCCGGGGCCAGCTCCTACGAGCAGTACTTC. Protein product: CASSLPGASSYEQYF.

The chain carries TRBV6-5 and TRBJ2-7; D is ambiguous. The CDR3 runs to 11 residues. Germline V gene sequence: CDR1 MNHEY, CDR2 SVGAGI. V shed 6 bases and J shed 4 bases, with 7 bases lying between them. The CDR3 here is CASSYEYEQYF. DNA of the CDR3: TGTGCCAGCAGCTACGAGTACGAGCAGTACTTC.

This clone appeared once. The V call is TRBV19, the J call TRBJ2-1; D not resolved. Germline V gene lookup returns CDR1 LNHDA and CDR2 SQIVND (reference sequence). Trimming left V 3 bases short and J 4 bases short, with 13 bases between. This CDR3 spans 15 amino acids. The CDR3 loop reads CASSIRKERYNEQFF. CDR3 in DNA: TGTGCCAGTAGTATTAGGAAGGAACGTTACAATGAGCAGTTCTTC. The full variable domain, rest sourced from reference TRBV19 and TRBJ2-1, is DGGITQSPKYLFRKEGQNVTLSCEQNLNHDAMYWYRQDPGQGLRLIYYSQIVNDFQKGDIAEGYSVSREKKESFPLTVTSAQKNPTAFYLCASSIRKERYNEQFFGPGTRLTVL.

The J gene is TRBJ2-3, the V gene TRBV28; 9 bases are a match to TRBD1. Losses at the gene ends were 6 bases for V and 0 bases for J; bases not matched to a gene: 10. CDR1 and CDR2 from the germline V gene are MDHEN and SYDVKM. CDR3 length: 17 amino acids. The CDR3 spells CASSLRDRASSTDTQYF. DNA for the CDR3: TGTGCCAGCAGCCTCCGGGACAGGGCGAGTAGCACAGATACGCAGTATTTT. Variable domain in full (rest from reference TRBV28 and TRBJ2-3): DVKVTQSSRYLVKRTGEKVFLECVQDMDHENMFWYRQDPGLGLRLIYFSYDVKMKEKGDIPEGYSVSREKKERFSLILESASTNQTSMYLCASSLRDRASSTDTQYFGPGTRLTVL.

The chain uses TRBV7-9 and TRBJ1-4, with D tentatively TRBD1 (5 bases). Trimming left V 5 bases short and J 5 bases short, with 18 bases between. The CDR3 is 16 amino acids. From germline, CDR1 is SEHNR and CDR2 FQNEAQ (reference sequence). The CDR3 is CASSLQAGRGNEKLFF. As DNA, the CDR3 is TGTGCCAGCAGCCTCCAAGCGGGACGGGGGAATGAAAAACTGTTTTTT.

About this clone: The germline gene is not matched at one end of the junction; a read error may be the cause. This sequence joins TRBV18 and TRBJ2-2; tentative D call: TRBD1 (6 bases). The CDR3 is 15 residues long. Germline V CDR1 and CDR2: KGHSH, LQKENI. The CDR3 loop reads CASSMATGNPGELFF. The DNA for the CDR3 is TGTGCCAGCTCCATGGCCACAGGGAACCCCGGGGAGCTGTTTTTT.

The rearrangement links TRBV21-1 to TRBJ1-2; whether TRBD1, the table's D call, matches the DNA was not checked. TRBV21-1 is a pseudogene segment. The CDR3 consists of 14 residues. The CDR3 sequence: CATSGTAANYGYTF. In DNA, the CDR3 is TGTGCCACCTCCGGGACAGCCGCTAACTATGGCTACACCTTC.

This clone has a handful of counts. This rearrangement joins TRBV9 to TRBJ2-1; no firm D call. Trimming left V 4 bases short and J 9 bases short, with 17 bases between. CDR3 size: 14 residues. The V gene's germline CDR1 is SGDLS and CDR2 YYNGEE. CDR3 nucleotide sequence: TGTGCCAGCAGCACGGCGGAGTGGGCAGGTGAGCAGTTCTTC. It codes for CASSTAEWAGEQFF.

This clone showed up just once. The rearrangement uses TRBV6-1 and TRBJ1-1; tentative D call: TRBD1 (5 bases). Germline CDR1 MNHNS, CDR2 SASEGT. With 6 bases removed from V and 8 bases from J, the gap between germline ends came to 10 bases. This CDR3 contains 11 residues. DNA of the CDR3: TGTGCCAGCAGCGAATGGGGGGAAGCTTTCTTT. This translates into CASSEWGEAFF.

The chain recombines TRBV10-1 with TRBJ2-1; 12 nucleotides align to TRBD1. Trimming cost V 0 bases and J 7 bases; bases outside gene matches: 4. CDR1 and CDR2 (germline): WNHNN, SYGVQD (reference sequence). The CDR3 runs 16 residues. This CDR3 is CASSESGTGGWNEQFF. CDR3 DNA sequence: TGCGCCAGCAGTGAGTCCGGGACAGGGGGCTGGAATGAGCAGTTCTTC.

V gene TRBV5-1 combines with J gene TRBJ1-5; D is uncertain. The V end lost 1 base, the J end lost 5 bases, and 10 bases lay between the germline ends. The CDR3 is 14 amino acids. Germline CDR1 is SGHRS and CDR2 is YFSETQ. The CDR3 sequence: CASSLFSRDQPQHF. The DNA for the CDR3 is TGCGCCAGCAGCTTGTTTTCTCGGGATCAGCCCCAGCATTTT.

In this sample, this clone turned up once. This chain joins TRBV2 and TRBJ1-4; the D is unclear. Germline CDR1 reads SNHLY; CDR2 reads FYNNEI. Trimming left V 6 bases short and J 6 bases short, with 11 bases between. The CDR3 has 13 amino acids. CDR3 bases: TGTGCCAGCAGAGAAAGGGCCGATGAAAAACTGTTTTTT. This codes for CASRERADEKLFF.

This chain uses TRBV4-3 with TRBJ2-2; D remains unclear. The CDR3 loop spans 14 amino acids. From germline, CDR1 is LGHNA and CDR2 YSLEER. The V gene lost 5 bases and the J gene lost 1 base, with 8 bases spanning the gap. The CDR3 sequence is CASSMDGNTGELFF. In DNA, the CDR3 is TGCGCCAGCAGCATGGACGGGAACACCGGGGAGCTGTTTTTT.

This rearrangement joins TRBV7-2 to TRBJ2-5; 7 bases fit TRBD1. J lost 1 base, V lost 5 bases, and 4 bases had no gene match. The CDR3 sequence is 14 residues long. Looked up from germline, CDR1 is SGHTA and CDR2 is FQGNSA. CDR3 region: CASSQGQIQETQYF. CDR3 sequence (DNA): TGTGCCAGCAGCCAGGGACAGATCCAAGAGACCCAGTACTTC.